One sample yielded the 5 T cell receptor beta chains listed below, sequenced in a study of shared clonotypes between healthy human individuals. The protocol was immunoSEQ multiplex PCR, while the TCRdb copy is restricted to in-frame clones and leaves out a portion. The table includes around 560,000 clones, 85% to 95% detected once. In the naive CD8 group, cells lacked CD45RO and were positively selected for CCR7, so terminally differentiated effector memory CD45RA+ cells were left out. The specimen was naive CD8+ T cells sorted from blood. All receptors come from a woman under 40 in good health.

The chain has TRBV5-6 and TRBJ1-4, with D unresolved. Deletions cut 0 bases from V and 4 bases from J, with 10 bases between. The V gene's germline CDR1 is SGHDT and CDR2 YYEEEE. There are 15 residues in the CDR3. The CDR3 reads CASSLAQAYNEKLFF. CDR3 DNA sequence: TGTGCCAGCAGCTTGGCCCAGGCGTATAATGAAAAACTGTTTTTT.

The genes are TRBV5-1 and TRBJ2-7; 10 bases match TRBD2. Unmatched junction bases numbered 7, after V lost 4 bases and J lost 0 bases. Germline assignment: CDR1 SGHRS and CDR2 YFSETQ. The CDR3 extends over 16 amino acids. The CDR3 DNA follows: TGCGCCAGCAGCCCGGGACTAGCGACAAGCTCCTACGAGCAGTACTTC. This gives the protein CASSPGLATSSYEQYF.

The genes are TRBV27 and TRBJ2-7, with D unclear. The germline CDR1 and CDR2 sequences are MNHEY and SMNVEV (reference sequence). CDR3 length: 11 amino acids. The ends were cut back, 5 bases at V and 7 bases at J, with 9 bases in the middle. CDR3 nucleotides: TGTGCCAGCAGTCAAGCTTGGGAGCAGTACTTC. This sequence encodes CASSQAWEQYF.

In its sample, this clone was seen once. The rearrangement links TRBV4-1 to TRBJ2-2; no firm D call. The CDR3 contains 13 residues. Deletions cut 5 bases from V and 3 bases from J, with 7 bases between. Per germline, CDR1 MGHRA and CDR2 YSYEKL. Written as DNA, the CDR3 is TGCGCCAGCAGCTCAGGCTACACCGGGGAGCTGTTTTTT. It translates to CASSSGYTGELFF.

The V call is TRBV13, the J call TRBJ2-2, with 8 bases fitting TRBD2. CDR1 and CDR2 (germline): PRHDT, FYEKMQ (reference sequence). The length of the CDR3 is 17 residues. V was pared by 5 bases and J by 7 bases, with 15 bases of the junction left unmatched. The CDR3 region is CASSPNYPAGVIGELFF. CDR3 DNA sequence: TGTGCCAGCAGCCCTAACTACCCAGCGGGAGTGATCGGGGAGCTGTTTTTT.